The 13 T cell receptor beta chains reported below all come from one sample, sequenced in a study of blood T cell repertoires in COVID-19. Profiling relied on immunoSEQ multiplex PCR, and the TCRdb table lists in-frame clones only, not all of them. In the table there are 250,000 or so clones, around 85% of which are singletons. Material: peripheral blood. The receptors come from a man aged 55 to 70 with acute or convalescent COVID-19.

The chain recombines TRBV12-3 or TRBV12-4 with TRBJ1-2, with D possibly matching TRBD1 (5 bases). The V end lost 3 bases, the J end lost 6 bases, and 11 bases lay between the germline ends. There are 13 residues in the CDR3. The CDR3: CASSLAGVDGYTF. The CDR3, as DNA: TGTGCCAGCAGTTTGGCGGGGGTCGATGGCTACACCTTC.

The V call is TRBV12-5, the J call TRBJ2-5; D is possibly TRBD1 (6 bases). The CDR3 extends over 14 amino acids. CDR1 is LGHNT, CDR2 FRNRAP, per germline. V was shortened by 7 bases and J by 5 bases, with 17 bases between the two germline ends. In DNA, the CDR3 is TGTGCTAGTGCCAACCAGGGGTTATGGGAGACCCAGTACTTC. Translating it yields CASANQGLWETQYF. Full variable domain (rest looked up from reference TRBV12-5 and TRBJ2-5): DARVTQTPRHKVTEMGQEVTMRCQPILGHNTVFWYRQTMMQGLELLAYFRNRAPLDDSGMPKDRFSAEMPDATLATLKIQPSEPRDSAVYFCASANQGLWETQYFGPGTRLLVL.

CDR3 residues: CAWSVRSGGVDTQYF. CDR3 nucleotides: TGTGCCTGGAGTGTACGAAGCGGGGGGGTAGATACGCAGTATTTT. The J gene is TRBJ2-3, the V gene TRBV30; 10 nucleotides align to TRBD2. The CDR3 is 15 residues long. V gave up 0 bases and J gave up 5 bases; unmatched junction bases: 5. Germline CDR1 reads GTSNPN; CDR2 reads SVGIG (reference sequence). Full variable domain (remainder filled in from reference TRBV30 and TRBJ2-3): SQTIHQWPATLVQPVGSPLSLECTVEGTSNPNLYWYRQAAGRGLQLLFYSVGIGQISSEVPQNLSASRPQDRQFILSSKKLLLSDSGFYLCAWSVRSGGVDTQYFGPGTRLTVL.

The gene calls are TRBV28 and TRBJ2-7, with D tentatively TRBD1 (6 bases). The CDR3 covers 16 residues. The germline CDR1 and CDR2 sequences are MDHEN and SYDVKM. The V end lost 1 base, the J end lost 0 bases, and 13 bases lay between the germline ends. The CDR3 nucleotides are TGTGCCAGCAGTTTATTAACAGGGATGGGCTCCTACGAGCAGTACTTC. This translates into CASSLLTGMGSYEQYF. Variable domain in full (rest from reference TRBV28 and TRBJ2-7): DVKVTQSSRYLVKRTGEKVFLECVQDMDHENMFWYRQDPGLGLRLIYFSYDVKMKEKGDIPEGYSVSREKKERFSLILESASTNQTSMYLCASSLLTGMGSYEQYFGPGTRLTVT.

The J gene is TRBJ2-1, the V gene TRBV7-6; 10 positions match TRBD1. The CDR3 has 18 residues. J lost 5 bases, V lost 1 base, and 11 bases had no gene match. From germline, CDR1 is SGHVS and CDR2 FNYEAQ. The CDR3 sequence: CASSLDTGDRGLNNEQFF. The CDR3 DNA is TGTGCCAGCAGCTTAGATACTGGCGACAGGGGGCTCAACAATGAGCAGTTCTTC. Full variable domain (rest looked up from reference TRBV7-6 and TRBJ2-1): GAGVSQSPRYKVTKRGQDVALRCDPISGHVSLYWYRQALGQGPEFLTYFNYEAQQDKSGLPNDRFSAERPEGSISTLTIQRTEQRDSAMYRCASSLDTGDRGLNNEQFFGPGTRLTVL.

This chain links TRBV5-1 with TRBJ2-5; a possible D gene is TRBD2 (7 bases). This CDR3 is 15 amino acids long. V was cut by 0 bases and J by 0 bases, with 9 bases left in between. Germline V gives CDR1 SGHRS, CDR2 YFSETQ. Here the CDR3 reads CASSLEGGYQETQYF. The CDR3 DNA sequence: TGCGCCAGCAGCTTGGAGGGGGGGTACCAAGAGACCCAGTACTTC.

The chain combines TRBV29-1 with TRBJ2-7, with 9 positions matching TRBD1. V lost 7 bases, J lost 4 bases, and 8 bases stayed unmatched. The CDR3 sequence is 13 residues long. Germline CDR1 and CDR2: SQVTM and ANQGSEA. CDR3 DNA: TGCAGCGCTGGGGGACAGGGAAGGTACGAGCAGTACTTC. It yields the protein CSAGGQGRYEQYF.

This chain uses TRBV20-1 with TRBJ1-2; TRBD1 might be the D (6 bases). CDR3 length: 14 amino acids. Trimming removed 3 bases at V and 7 bases at J, with 18 bases between. CDR1 is DFQATT and CDR2 is SNEGSKA in the germline V gene (reference sequence). The CDR3 DNA sequence: TGCAGTGCTAGTGAGCGGGGGCGTGGGGTTGGCTACACCTTC. This encodes CSASERGRGVGYTF.

This clone was seen more than once but under ten times. The chain carries TRBV27 and TRBJ1-6; D is uncertain. The CDR3 loop spans 12 amino acids. Germline lookup yields CDR1 MNHEY and CDR2 SMNVEV (reference sequence). With 4 bases removed from V and 9 bases from J, the gap between germline ends came to 7 bases. This CDR3 reads CASSSVGSPLHF. The CDR3 bases are TGTGCCAGCAGTTCAGTTGGTTCACCCCTCCACTTT.

V and J are TRBV9 and TRBJ1-1, with D possibly TRBD1 on 6 matching bases. Between the trimmed V and J ends, which lost 3 bases and 5 bases, there was a span of 14 bases. This CDR3 spans 14 amino acids. Germline V gene data show CDR1 as SGDLS and CDR2 as YYNGEE. Written as DNA, the CDR3 is TGTGCCAGCAGCGAATACAGGGAGGGGACTGAAGCTTTCTTT. It translates to CASSEYREGTEAFF.

The gene calls are TRBV19 and TRBJ1-5; 8 nucleotides align to TRBD1. The germline gives CDR1 LNHDA, CDR2 SQIVND (reference sequence). The CDR3 totals 13 residues. J lost 6 bases, V lost 6 bases, and 4 bases had no gene match. The CDR3 spells CASRDREVQPQHF. For the CDR3, the DNA is TGTGCCAGTAGGGACAGGGAGGTTCAGCCCCAGCATTTT. The complete variable domain, with remaining parts taken from reference TRBV19 and TRBJ1-5, reads DGGITQSPKYLFRKEGQNVTLSCEQNLNHDAMYWYRQDPGQGLRLIYYSQIVNDFQKGDIAEGYSVSREKKESFPLTVTSAQKNPTAFYLCASRDREVQPQHFGDGTRLSIL.

The chain is built from TRBV11-2 and TRBJ2-1; 7 bases align to TRBD2. The germline gives CDR1 SGHAT, CDR2 FQNNGV. V shed 5 bases and J 6 bases; nucleotides not matched to a gene: 7. CDR3 length: 14 residues. The CDR3 protein is CASSRDYNLNEQFF. In DNA form, the CDR3 reads TGTGCCAGCAGCCGGGACTACAATCTCAATGAGCAGTTCTTC.

V and J are TRBV27 and TRBJ2-1; the match to TRBD1 covers 7 bases. J was trimmed by 4 bases and V by 6 bases; bases with no gene match: 0. Germline CDR1 and CDR2: MNHEY and SMNVEV (reference sequence). This CDR3 region has 12 residues. The CDR3 sequence: CASRQGYNEQFF. As DNA, the CDR3 is TGTGCCAGCAGACAGGGGTACAATGAGCAGTTCTTC.